This T cell receptor beta chain was profiled in a study of blood T cell repertoires in COVID-19. Study background: From the United States, Italy and Spain came samples of acute and convalescent COVID-19. The cDNA or gDNA used as material had been derived from T cells, B-cell-depleted T cells, or PBMCs.

Original data processing: By means of reference gene primer amplification, nucleated cell counts were estimated. Clones were sequenced by immunoSEQ multiplex PCR, and TCRdb holds only the in-frame ones, with some missing. V and J calls and clone size are as listed in that table; D and trimming were resolved from the DNA. Counted here are about 64,000 clones, around four fifths occurring once; the ten biggest clones make up roughly 13%. The sequencing sample was made of peripheral blood. The sequence derives from a human donor in a cohort sampled during active COVID-19.

The CDR3 loop is CASSSYRGPGGNEQFF. CDR3 sequence (DNA): TGTGCCAGCAGCTCATACAGGGGGCCCGGTGGGAATGAGCAGTTCTTC. The chain employs TRBV7-8 and TRBJ2-1; the match to TRBD1 covers 9 bases. Losses at the gene ends were 4 bases for V and 7 bases for J; bases not matched to a gene: 11. CDR3 length equals 16 residues. Germline CDR1 is SGHVS and CDR2 is FQNEAQ.